This is a list of T cell receptor beta chains from one sample in a study of technical replicates of blood from several donors. Method: immunoSEQ multiplex PCR; TCRdb's copy keeps in-frame clones and lacks some. The table lists around 83,000 clones, about 90% of them singletons, with 0.3% to 0.45% in the top ten. The material sequenced was T cells isolated from PBMCs. These receptors were taken from a human donor in good health. Some clones in this sample may be carry-over from other donors' samples. CDR3s include the opening cysteine and the closing phenylalanine or tryptophan. The order of the fields is D gene, V gene, CDR3 length, clone size, J gene, CDR3 protein, CDR3 DNA. D genes are given only for firm matches. Some rows have no size entry. The others give once, few or many, or a class for an expanded clone.

NA	TRBV18	15	NA	TRBJ1-3	CASSLHYYSGNTIYF	TGTGCCAGCTCACTTCACTATTACTCTGGAAACACCATATATTTT
TRBD2	TRBV9	17	NA	TRBJ2-3	CASSVSSGSDGTDTQYF	TGTGCCAGCAGCGTAAGTAGCGGGAGTGATGGCACAGATACGCAGTATTTT
NA	TRBV10-3	14	NA	TRBJ2-5	CAISSLGSRGTQYF	TGTGCCATCTCGTCTTTGGGCTCGCGGGGGACCCAGTACTTC
TRBD1	TRBV27	15	NA	TRBJ2-7	CASSLSTGAPHEQYF	TGTGCCAGCAGTCTATCAACAGGGGCCCCCCACGAGCAGTACTTC
TRBD1	TRBV9	13	NA	TRBJ1-2	CASSMGQGMVDTF	TGTGCCAGCAGCATGGGACAGGGGATGGTAGACACCTTC
NA	TRBV29-1	14	NA	TRBJ2-1	CSVEGGGSYNEQFF	TGCAGCGTTGAGGGCGGAGGCTCCTACAATGAGCAGTTCTTC
NA	TRBV6-5	13	NA	TRBJ1-1	CASSYSSGLGAFF	TGTGCCAGCAGTTACTCGAGCGGGCTGGGCGCTTTCTTT
TRBD1	TRBV5-6	17	few	TRBJ1-1	CASSLLPGQSLNTEAFF	TGTGCCAGCAGCTTATTACCGGGACAGTCTTTGAACACTGAAGCTTTCTTT
TRBD1	TRBV9	18	NA	TRBJ2-1	CASSVEPHPGQGMNEQFF	TGTGCCAGCAGCGTAGAGCCTCACCCGGGACAGGGGATGAATGAGCAGTTCTTC
TRBD1	TRBV11-3	15	NA	TRBJ2-7	CASSSSTGSAYEQYF	TGTGCCAGCAGCTCGTCGACAGGGAGCGCGTACGAGCAGTACTTC
TRBD2	TRBV25-1	14	NA	TRBJ2-1	CASSLRLAGGEQFF	TGTGCCAGCAGTTTACGACTAGCGGGAGGTGAGCAGTTCTTC
TRBD2	TRBV7-3	16	NA	TRBJ2-5	CASSLLPGLKGETQYF	TGTGCCAGCAGCTTACTACCGGGACTAAAGGGGGAGACCCAGTACTTC
NA	TRBV2	13	NA	TRBJ2-5	CASSEIRQETQYF	TGTGCCAGCAGTGAAATCAGGCAAGAGACCCAGTACTTC
NA	TRBV30	13	NA	TRBJ1-2	CAWSGGGRYGYTF	TGTGCCTGGAGTGGAGGAGGCAGGTATGGCTACACCTTC
TRBD1	TRBV19	15	NA	TRBJ2-7	CASSSIDRVPYEQYF	TGTGCCAGTAGCTCCATTGACAGGGTCCCCTACGAGCAGTACTTC
NA	TRBV14	15	NA	TRBJ2-5	CASSQWQGIGETQYF	TGTGCCAGCAGCCAATGGCAGGGGATAGGAGAGACCCAGTACTTC
NA	TRBV19	12	NA	TRBJ2-5	CASQAVGETQYF	TGTGCCTCCCAAGCGGTGGGTGAGACCCAGTACTTC
TRBD1	TRBV7-2	14	NA	TRBJ1-1	CASSFGQGYAEAFF	TGTGCCAGCAGCTTTGGACAGGGATACGCTGAAGCTTTCTTT
NA	TRBV6-1	16	NA	TRBJ1-2	CASSEGLNSGGYGYTF	TGTGCCAGCAGTGAGGGACTCAATTCAGGAGGGTATGGCTACACCTTC
NA	TRBV7-9	13	NA	TRBJ1-1	CASSLKGDTEAFF	TGTGCCAGCAGCTTAAAGGGGGACACTGAAGCTTTCTTT